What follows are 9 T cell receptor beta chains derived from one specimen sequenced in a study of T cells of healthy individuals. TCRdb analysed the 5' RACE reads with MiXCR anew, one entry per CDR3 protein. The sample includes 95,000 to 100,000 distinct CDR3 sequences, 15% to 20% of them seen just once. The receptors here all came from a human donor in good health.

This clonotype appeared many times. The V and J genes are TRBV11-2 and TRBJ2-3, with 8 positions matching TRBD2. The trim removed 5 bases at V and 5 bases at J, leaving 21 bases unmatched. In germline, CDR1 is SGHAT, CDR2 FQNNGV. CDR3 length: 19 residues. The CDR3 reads CASSLPPDGLAGGGDTQYF. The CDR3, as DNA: TGTGCCAGCAGCCTTCCGCCTGACGGTCTAGCGGGTGGGGGAGATACGCAGTATTTT.

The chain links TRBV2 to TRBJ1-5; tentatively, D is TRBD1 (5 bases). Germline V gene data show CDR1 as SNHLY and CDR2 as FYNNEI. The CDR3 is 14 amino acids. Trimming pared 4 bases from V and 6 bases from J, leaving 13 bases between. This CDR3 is CASSVQGKGQPQHF. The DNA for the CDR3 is TGTGCCAGCAGTGTGCAGGGAAAGGGTCAGCCCCAGCATTTT.

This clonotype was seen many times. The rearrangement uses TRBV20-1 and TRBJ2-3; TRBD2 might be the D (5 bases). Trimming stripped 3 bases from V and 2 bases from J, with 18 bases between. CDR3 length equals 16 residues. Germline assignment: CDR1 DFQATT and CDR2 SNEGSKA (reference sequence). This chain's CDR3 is CSASREGVGNTDTQYF. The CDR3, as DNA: TGCAGTGCTAGTAGAGAGGGTGTCGGTAACACAGATACGCAGTATTTT.

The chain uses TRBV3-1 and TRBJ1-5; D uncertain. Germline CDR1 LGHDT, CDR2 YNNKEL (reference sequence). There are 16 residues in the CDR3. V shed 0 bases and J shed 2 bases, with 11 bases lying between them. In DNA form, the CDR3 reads TGTGCCAGCAGCCAAGATTTAGGACGCGGCAATCAGCCCCAGCATTTT. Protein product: CASSQDLGRGNQPQHF.

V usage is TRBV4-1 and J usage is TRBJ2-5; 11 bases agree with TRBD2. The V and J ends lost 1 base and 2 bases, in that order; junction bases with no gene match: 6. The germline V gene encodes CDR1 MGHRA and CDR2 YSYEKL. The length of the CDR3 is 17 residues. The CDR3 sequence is CASSQGGIAGGQETQYF. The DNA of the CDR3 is TGCGCCAGCAGCCAAGGCGGTATAGCGGGGGGGCAAGAGACCCAGTACTTC.

Here the CDR3 reads CASTMAREREGNEQFF. DNA for the CDR3: TGTGCCAGCACCATGGCCCGGGAGCGGGAGGGGAATGAGCAGTTCTTC. The V and J genes are TRBV28 and TRBJ2-1, with 10 bases that match TRBD2. The CDR3 is 16 residues long. Germline V gene lookup returns CDR1 MDHEN and CDR2 SYDVKM. Unmatched junction bases numbered 13, after V lost 7 bases and J lost 7 bases.

The CDR3 nucleotides read TGCAGTGCTACAGAGGGGTATGGCTACACCTTC. Protein sequence: CSATEGYGYTF. The chain joins TRBV20-1 to TRBJ1-2; D might be TRBD1 (5 bases). The CDR3 is 11 residues long. The germline gives CDR1 DFQATT, CDR2 SNEGSKA (reference sequence). Trimming took off 4 bases at V and 5 bases at J, with 8 bases between the two ends.

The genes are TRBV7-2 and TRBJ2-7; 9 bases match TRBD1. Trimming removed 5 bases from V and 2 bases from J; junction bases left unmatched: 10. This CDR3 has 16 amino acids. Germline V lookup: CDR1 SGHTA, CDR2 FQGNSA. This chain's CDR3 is CASSLAGTGSPYEQYF. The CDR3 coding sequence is TGTGCCAGCAGCCTCGCCGGGACAGGGTCCCCCTACGAGCAGTACTTC.

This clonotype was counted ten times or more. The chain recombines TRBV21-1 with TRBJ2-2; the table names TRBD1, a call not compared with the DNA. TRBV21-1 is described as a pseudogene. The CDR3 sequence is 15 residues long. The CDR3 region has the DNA TGTGCCAGCAGCAAACCGCCACAGGGTACCGGGGAGCTGTTTTTT. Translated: CASSKPPQGTGELFF.